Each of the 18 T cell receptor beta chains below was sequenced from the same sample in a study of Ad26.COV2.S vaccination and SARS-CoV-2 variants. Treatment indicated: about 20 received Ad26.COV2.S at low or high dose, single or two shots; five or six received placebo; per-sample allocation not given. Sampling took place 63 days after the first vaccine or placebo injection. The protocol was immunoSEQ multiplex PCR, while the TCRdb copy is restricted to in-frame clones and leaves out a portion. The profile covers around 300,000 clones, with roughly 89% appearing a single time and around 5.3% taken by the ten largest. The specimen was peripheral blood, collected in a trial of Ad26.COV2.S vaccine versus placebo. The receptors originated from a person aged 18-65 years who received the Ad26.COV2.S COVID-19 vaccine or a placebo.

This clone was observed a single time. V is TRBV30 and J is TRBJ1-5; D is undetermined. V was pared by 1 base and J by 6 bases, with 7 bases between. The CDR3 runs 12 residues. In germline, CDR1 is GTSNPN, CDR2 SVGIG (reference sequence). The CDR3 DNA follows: TGTGCCTGGAGTGCTGGGCTTCAGCCCCAGCATTTT. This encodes CAWSAGLQPQHF.

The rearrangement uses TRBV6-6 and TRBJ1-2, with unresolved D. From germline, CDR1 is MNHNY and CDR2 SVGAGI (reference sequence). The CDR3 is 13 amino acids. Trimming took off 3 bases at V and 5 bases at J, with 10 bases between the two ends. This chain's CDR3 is CASSYKVQYGYTF. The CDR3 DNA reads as TGTGCCAGCAGTTATAAGGTCCAGTATGGCTACACCTTC.

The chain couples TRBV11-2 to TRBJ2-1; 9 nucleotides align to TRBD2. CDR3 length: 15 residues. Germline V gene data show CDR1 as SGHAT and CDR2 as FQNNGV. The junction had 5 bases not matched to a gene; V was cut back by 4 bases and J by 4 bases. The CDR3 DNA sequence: TGTGCCAGCAGCTCCCTAGCGGGGAAATACAATGAGCAGTTCTTC. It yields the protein CASSSLAGKYNEQFF. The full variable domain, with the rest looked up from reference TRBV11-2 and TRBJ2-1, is EAGVAQSPRYKIIEKRQSVAFWCNPISGHATLYWYQQILGQGPKLLIQFQNNGVVDDSQLPKDRFSAERLKGVDSTLKIQPAKLEDSAVYLCASSSLAGKYNEQFFGPGTRLTVL.

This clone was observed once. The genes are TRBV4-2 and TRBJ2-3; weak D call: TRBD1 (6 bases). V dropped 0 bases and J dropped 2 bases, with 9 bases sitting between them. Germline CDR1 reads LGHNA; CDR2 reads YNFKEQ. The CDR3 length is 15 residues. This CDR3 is CASSQEGALTDTQYF. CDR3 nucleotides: TGTGCCAGCAGCCAAGAGGGGGCGCTCACAGATACGCAGTATTTT.

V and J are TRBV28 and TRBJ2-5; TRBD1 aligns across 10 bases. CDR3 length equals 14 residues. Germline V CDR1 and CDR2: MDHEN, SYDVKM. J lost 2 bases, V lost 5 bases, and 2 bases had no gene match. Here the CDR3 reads CASSGTGDQETQYF. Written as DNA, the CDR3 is TGTGCCAGCAGTGGGACAGGGGATCAAGAGACCCAGTACTTC.

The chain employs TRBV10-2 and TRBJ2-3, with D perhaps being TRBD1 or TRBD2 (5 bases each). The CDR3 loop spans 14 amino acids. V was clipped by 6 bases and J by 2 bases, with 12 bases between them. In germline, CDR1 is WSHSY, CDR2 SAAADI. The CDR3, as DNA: TGCGCCAGCAGCCGCCAGGGACCCACAGATACGCAGTATTTT. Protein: CASSRQGPTDTQYF.

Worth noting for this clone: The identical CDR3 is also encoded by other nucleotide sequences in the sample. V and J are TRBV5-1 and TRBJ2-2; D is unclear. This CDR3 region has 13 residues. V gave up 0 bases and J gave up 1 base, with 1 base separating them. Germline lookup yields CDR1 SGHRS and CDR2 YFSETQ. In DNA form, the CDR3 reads TGCGCCAGCAGCTTGGGGAACACCGGGGAGCTGTTTTTT. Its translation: CASSLGNTGELFF.

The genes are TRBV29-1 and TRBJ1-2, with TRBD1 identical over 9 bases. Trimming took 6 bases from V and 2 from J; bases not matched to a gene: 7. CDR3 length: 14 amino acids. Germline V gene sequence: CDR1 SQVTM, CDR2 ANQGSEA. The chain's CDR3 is CSVLDRGVNYGYTF. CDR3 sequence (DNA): TGCAGCGTCCTTGACAGGGGGGTAAACTATGGCTACACCTTC.

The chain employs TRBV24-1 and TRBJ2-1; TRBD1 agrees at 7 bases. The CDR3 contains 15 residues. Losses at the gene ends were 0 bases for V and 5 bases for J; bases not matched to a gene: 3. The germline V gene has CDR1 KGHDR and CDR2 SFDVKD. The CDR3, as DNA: TGTGCCACCAGTGATTTGAGGGGGCTAGACAATGAGCAGTTCTTC. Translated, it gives CATSDLRGLDNEQFF.

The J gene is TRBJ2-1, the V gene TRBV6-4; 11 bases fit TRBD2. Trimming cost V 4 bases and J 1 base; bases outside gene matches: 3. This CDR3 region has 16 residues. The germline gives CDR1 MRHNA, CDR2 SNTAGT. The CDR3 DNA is TGTGCCAGCAGTGCGGGACTAGCGGTGTCCTACAATGAGCAGTTCTTC. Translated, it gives CASSAGLAVSYNEQFF.

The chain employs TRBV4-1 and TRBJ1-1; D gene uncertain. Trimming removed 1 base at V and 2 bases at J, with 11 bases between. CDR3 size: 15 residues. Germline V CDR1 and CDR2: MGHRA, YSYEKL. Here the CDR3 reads CASSQAGRTNTEAFF. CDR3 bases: TGCGCCAGCAGCCAAGCCGGGAGAACCAACACTGAAGCTTTCTTT.

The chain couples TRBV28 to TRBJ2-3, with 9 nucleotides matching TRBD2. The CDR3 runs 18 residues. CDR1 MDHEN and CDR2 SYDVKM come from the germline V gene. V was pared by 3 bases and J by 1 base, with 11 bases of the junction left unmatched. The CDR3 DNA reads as TGTGCCAGCAGTTTCATTAGCGGGAGTTATCCTGGCACAGATACGCAGTATTTT. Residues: CASSFISGSYPGTDTQYF.

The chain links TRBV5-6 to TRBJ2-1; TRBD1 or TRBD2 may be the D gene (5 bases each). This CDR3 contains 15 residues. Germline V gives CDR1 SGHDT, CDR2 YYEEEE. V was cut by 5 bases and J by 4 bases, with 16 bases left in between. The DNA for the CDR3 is TGTGCCAGCAGGGAGGACAAGCAATTTTACAATGAGCAGTTCTTC. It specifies CASREDKQFYNEQFF.

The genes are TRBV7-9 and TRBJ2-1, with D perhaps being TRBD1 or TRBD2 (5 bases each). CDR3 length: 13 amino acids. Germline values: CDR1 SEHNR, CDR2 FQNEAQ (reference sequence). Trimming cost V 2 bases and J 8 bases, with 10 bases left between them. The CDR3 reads CASSLWGRDEQFF. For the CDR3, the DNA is TGTGCCAGCAGCTTATGGGGACGCGATGAGCAGTTCTTC. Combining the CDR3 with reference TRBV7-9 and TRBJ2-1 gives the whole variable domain DTGVSQNPRHKITKRGQNVTFRCDPISEHNRLYWYRQTLGQGPEFLTYFQNEAQLEKSRLLSDRFSAERPKGSFSTLEIQRTEQGDSAMYLCASSLWGRDEQFFGPGTRLTVL.

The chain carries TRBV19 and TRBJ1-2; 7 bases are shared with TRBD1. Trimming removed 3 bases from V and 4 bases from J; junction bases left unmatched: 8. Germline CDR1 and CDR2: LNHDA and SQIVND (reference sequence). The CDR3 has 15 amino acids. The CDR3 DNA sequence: TGTGCCAGTAGTATCAGAAGCAGGGGGTTCTATGGCTACACCTTC. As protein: CASSIRSRGFYGYTF.

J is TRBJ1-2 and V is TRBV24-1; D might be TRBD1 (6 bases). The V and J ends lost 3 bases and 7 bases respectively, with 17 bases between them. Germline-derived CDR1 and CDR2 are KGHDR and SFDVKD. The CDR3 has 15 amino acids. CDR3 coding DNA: TGTGCCACCAGTGATACAGGGCGAGGGGGGCTTGGCTACACCTTC. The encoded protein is CATSDTGRGGLGYTF.

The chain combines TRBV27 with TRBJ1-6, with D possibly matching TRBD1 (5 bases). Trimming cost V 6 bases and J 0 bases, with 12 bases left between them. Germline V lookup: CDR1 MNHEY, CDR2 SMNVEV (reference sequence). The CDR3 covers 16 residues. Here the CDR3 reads CASSSPGGSYNSPLHF. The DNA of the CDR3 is TGTGCCAGCAGCTCGCCGGGGGGCTCCTATAATTCACCCCTCCACTTT.

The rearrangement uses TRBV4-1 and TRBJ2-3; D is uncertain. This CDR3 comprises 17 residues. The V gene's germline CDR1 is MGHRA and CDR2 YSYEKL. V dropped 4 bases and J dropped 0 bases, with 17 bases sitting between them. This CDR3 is CASSPLDRTTSTDTQYF. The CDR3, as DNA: TGCGCCAGCAGCCCGTTAGATCGAACCACTAGCACAGATACGCAGTATTTT.